This T cell receptor (beta chain) was profiled in a study of blood T cell repertoires in COVID-19. This CDR3 comprises 13 residues. The J segment lost 5 bases and the V segment lost 2 bases, leaving 2 bases of the junction unmatched. Germline V CDR1 and CDR2: SGHTA, FQGNSA. The table came from immunoSEQ multiplex PCR; TCRdb's copy has only in-frame clones and leaves some out. The sample yields 40,000 to 55,000 clones, about 89% seen once. The chain is built from TRBV7-2 and TRBJ2-5; 7 nucleotides align to TRBD2. The source material was peripheral blood. The receptor's source is a human donor in a cohort sampled during active COVID-19. CDR3 sequence: CASSLWGGETQYF. The CDR3 DNA is TGTGCCAGCAGCTTATGGGGAGGGGAGACCCAGTACTTC.